This is a list of T cell receptor beta chains from one sample in a study of response to subunit inactivated influenza vaccine. TCRdb redid the calling of the RT-PCR reads with MiXCR, one entry per CDR3 protein. The sample carries around 540,000 distinct CDR3 sequences, 12% recorded once. The sequencing used PBMCs from blood, collected on the day of vaccination. These receptors all come from a man aged 50 to 60 who received an inactivated influenza vaccine. Each CDR3 is given without its conserved first and last residue.

v_gene: TRBV5-5
j_gene: TRBJ2-2
CDR3aa: ASSQGQGATWELF

v_gene: TRBV30
j_gene: TRBJ2-7
CDR3aa: AWSDGAGQY

v_gene: TRBV18
j_gene: TRBJ2-7
CDR3aa: ASSPPRAYEQY

v_gene: TRBV18
j_gene: TRBJ1-1
CDR3aa: ASLGEFSTEAF

v_gene: TRBV20-1
j_gene: TRBJ1-5
CDR3aa: SAWDRGNSNQPQH

v_gene: TRBV4-1
j_gene: TRBJ1-2
CDR3aa: ASSQEGFYGYT

v_gene: TRBV6-2/TRBV6-3
j_gene: TRBJ2-1
CDR3aa: ASSYRDRLNNEQF

v_gene: TRBV6-5
j_gene: TRBJ2-7
CDR3aa: ASSYQGQSYEQY

v_gene: TRBV10-3
j_gene: TRBJ2-7
CDR3aa: AISQGQGARYEQY

v_gene: TRBV6-1
j_gene: TRBJ1-2
CDR3aa: ARGRPGQKCNYGYT

v_gene: TRBV29-1
j_gene: TRBJ1-5
CDR3aa: SVEAGPKYSNQPQH

v_gene: TRBV27
j_gene: TRBJ2-7
CDR3aa: ASSPRLFAYEQY

v_gene: TRBV13
j_gene: TRBJ2-3
CDR3aa: ASSLERGRPAGTQY

v_gene: TRBV20-1
j_gene: TRBJ2-1
CDR3aa: SARDEVAGLVEQF

v_gene: TRBV28
j_gene: TRBJ2-2
CDR3aa: AITSGDNTGELF

v_gene: TRBV20-1
j_gene: TRBJ2-7
CDR3aa: SARSGGSYEQY

v_gene: TRBV3-1
j_gene: TRBJ2-3
CDR3aa: ASSHGVGADTQY

v_gene: TRBV7-2
j_gene: TRBJ2-7
CDR3aa: ASSPRTGHSTYEQY

v_gene: TRBV20-1
j_gene: TRBJ2-7
CDR3aa: SASGTGGNAIYEQY

v_gene: TRBV15
j_gene: TRBJ2-3
CDR3aa: ALWSIYIGTSGPGDTQY

v_gene: TRBV7-8
j_gene: TRBJ2-3
CDR3aa: ASSFPQGAVTDTQY

v_gene: TRBV6-5
j_gene: TRBJ2-4
CDR3aa: ASSYAQGASKNIQY

v_gene: TRBV5-6
j_gene: TRBJ1-1
CDR3aa: ASRAQGRTEAF

v_gene: TRBV21-1
j_gene: TRBJ2-1
CDR3aa: ASTPPRGRGPYNEQF

v_gene: TRBV12-3/TRBV12-4
j_gene: TRBJ2-1
CDR3aa: ATGKRAASNEQF

v_gene: TRBV6-5
j_gene: TRBJ2-5
CDR3aa: ASSSVDFRQETQY

v_gene: TRBV29-1
j_gene: TRBJ1-1
CDR3aa: SVEPPARNTEAF

v_gene: TRBV5-1
j_gene: TRBJ1-1
CDR3aa: ASSERTGGMNTEAF

v_gene: TRBV24-1
j_gene: TRBJ2-3
CDR3aa: ATSDFPGSEDTQY

v_gene: TRBV6-1
j_gene: TRBJ2-7
CDR3aa: ASHNRAVGEQY

v_gene: TRBV29-1
j_gene: TRBJ2-7
CDR3aa: SVVGGLAGIYEQY

v_gene: TRBV7-2
j_gene: TRBJ2-7
CDR3aa: ASSFGPTSLYEQY

v_gene: TRBV12-3/TRBV12-4
j_gene: TRBJ1-1
CDR3aa: ASSAKRGGGTEAF

v_gene: TRBV7-2
j_gene: TRBJ2-5
CDR3aa: ASSSRGLAGLETQY

v_gene: TRBV6-5
j_gene: TRBJ2-7
CDR3aa: ASSWDRKTYEQY

v_gene: TRBV5-4
j_gene: TRBJ1-2
CDR3aa: ASSYKGQEGGYT

v_gene: TRBV7-2
j_gene: TRBJ2-7
CDR3aa: ASSSAGTSLSYEQY

v_gene: TRBV27
j_gene: TRBJ2-1
CDR3aa: ASNSSPSGPYNEQF

v_gene: TRBV29-1
j_gene: TRBJ2-5
CDR3aa: SVEVGTSRAQETEY

v_gene: TRBV29-1
j_gene: TRBJ2-7
CDR3aa: SVDGDRRDEQY

v_gene: TRBV11-2
j_gene: TRBJ2-7
CDR3aa: ASSASGGNYEQY

v_gene: TRBV29-1
j_gene: TRBJ1-3
CDR3aa: SVARTLEDTIY

v_gene: TRBV10-3
j_gene: TRBJ1-6
CDR3aa: AAGQNSPLH

v_gene: TRBV11-2
j_gene: TRBJ2-1
CDR3aa: ASSFLEAGGILYNEQF

v_gene: TRBV6-2/TRBV6-3
j_gene: TRBJ2-7
CDR3aa: ASSDREAYEQY

v_gene: TRBV7-2
j_gene: TRBJ2-1
CDR3aa: ASIANPNEQF

v_gene: TRBV5-5
j_gene: TRBJ2-1
CDR3aa: ASSMSPLAPEQF

v_gene: TRBV6-6
j_gene: TRBJ1-1
CDR3aa: ASRTRTVPEAF

v_gene: TRBV18
j_gene: TRBJ1-6
CDR3aa: ASSRRDGETYNSPLH

v_gene: TRBV29-1
j_gene: TRBJ2-3
CDR3aa: STKGTSTDTQY

v_gene: TRBV24-1
j_gene: TRBJ2-1
CDR3aa: ATSDTGVNEQF

v_gene: TRBV15
j_gene: TRBJ2-7
CDR3aa: ATSVDIGGYEQY

v_gene: TRBV7-8
j_gene: TRBJ2-1
CDR3aa: ASSLVMRRVYNEQF

v_gene: TRBV20-1
j_gene: TRBJ2-1
CDR3aa: SASLAANYNEQF

v_gene: TRBV30
j_gene: TRBJ2-7
CDR3aa: AWERGQLTYEQY

v_gene: TRBV20-1
j_gene: TRBJ1-6
CDR3aa: SARPGQRNSPLH

v_gene: TRBV5-1
j_gene: TRBJ1-1
CDR3aa: ASSFELAGGEAF